This entry describes one TCR beta chain. Its cognate antigen is unknown. From the 5' RACE reads, TCRdb lists one entry per CDR3 protein and no DNA. The sample data list about 550,000 distinct CDR3 sequences. The sample originates from a study of T cells expressing NK-cell markers. Study-level results: In a handful of donors, dominant NKG2C+ clonotypes were about 1.0-7.0% of CD8+ T cells. Once again these clonotypes came out on top in the CD3+CD56-NKG2C+ fraction of a handful of donors.

Germline V gives CDR1 SGHTA, CDR2 FQGNSA. The CDR3 runs 13 residues. Sequenced sample: blood T cells: a sorted CD56 or NKG2C T cell subset, CD4+ or CD8+ T cells, or bulk PBMC T cells (not recorded which). This TCR derives from a man aged 18 to 29 in good health. The chain joins TRBV7-2 to TRBJ1-4. This chain's CDR3 is CASSLGVEGKLFF.